The 15 T cell receptor beta chains listed next were all sequenced from one sample in a study of blood T cells in healthy people across ages. A sample-barcoded 5' primer and a J-beta primer mix were used in a second PCR of roughly 6 to 11 cycles. TCRdb re-analysed the 5' RACE reads in MiXCR, keeping a single row per CDR3 protein. The table shows about 690,000 distinct CDR3 sequences, with 40% to 45% occurring only once. The sample consisted of blood. The source is a man aged 80 or over in good health.

The V gene is TRBV7-2, the J gene TRBJ2-1; TRBD1 agrees at 7 bases. The CDR3 spans 15 residues. Germline V CDR1 and CDR2: SGHTA, FQGNSA. With 5 bases clipped from V and 3 bases from J, the junction kept 7 bases outside the gene matches. The CDR3 here is CASSTPGTVYNEQFF. The CDR3 nucleotides are TGTGCCAGCAGCACGCCCGGGACAGTCTACAATGAGCAGTTCTTC.

This clonotype was counted many times. The rearrangement links TRBV16 to TRBJ1-5; TRBD1 aligns across 7 bases. Germline CDR1 is KGHSY and CDR2 is FQNENV. The CDR3 totals 16 residues. J lost 3 bases, V lost 6 bases, and 11 bases had no gene match. The CDR3 loop is CASSSGGGNLNQPQHF. In DNA form, the CDR3 reads TGTGCCAGCAGTTCAGGAGGGGGCAATCTCAATCAGCCCCAGCATTTT.

V usage is TRBV5-1 and J usage is TRBJ1-1, with 10 bases fitting TRBD1. Germline V gives CDR1 SGHRS, CDR2 YFSETQ. V lost 5 bases and J lost 4; bases outside the gene matches: 5. This CDR3 spans 14 amino acids. The CDR3 protein is CASSFGQGVTEAFF. The CDR3 region has the DNA TGCGCCAGCAGTTTCGGACAGGGGGTCACTGAAGCTTTCTTT.

As regards this clonotype: A much larger clone differs from this one at a single base, so this may be a read error. The rearrangement uses TRBV10-3 and TRBJ2-7; D tentatively fits TRBD1 or TRBD2 (5 bases each). The DNA end lines up better with TRBJ2-5; the J call may be wrong. The CDR3 runs to 12 residues. CDR1 is ENHRY, CDR2 SYGVKD, per germline. The CDR3 DNA follows: TGTGCCATCAGTGATGAGGGGGAGACCCAGTACTTC. Its translation: CAISDEGETQYF.

This clonotype was observed a handful of times. V and J are TRBV7-9 and TRBJ2-7; no clear D gene. The CDR3 consists of 11 residues. Trimming took 0 bases from V and 6 from J, leaving 3 bases between them. Germline lookup yields CDR1 SEHNR and CDR2 FQNEAQ (reference sequence). The DNA of the CDR3 is TGTGCCAGCAGCTTAGCGCTCGAGCAGTACTTC. Amino acids: CASSLALEQYF.

This clonotype was picked up a small number of times. V and J are TRBV6-4 and TRBJ2-1; TRBD2 aligns across 8 bases. The germline CDR1 and CDR2 sequences are MRHNA and SNTAGT. V shed 5 bases and J 9 bases; nucleotides not matched to a gene: 9. The CDR3 consists of 14 residues. The DNA for the CDR3 is TGTGCCAGCAGTATAGCGGGGTCAAGAGGTGAGCAGTTCTTC. Translating gives CASSIAGSRGEQFF.

The CDR3 nucleotides are TGTGCCAGCAGCTTCGGGGGACTAGGGATCTCCGAGCAGTACTTC. Translated: CASSFGGLGISEQYF. The rearrangement links TRBV7-8 to TRBJ2-4, with TRBD2 matching 8 bases. The DNA end is more similar to TRBJ2-7, so the J call may be wrong. The CDR3 covers 15 residues. Germline CDR1 and CDR2: SGHVS and FQNEAQ.

Of note for this clonotype: A read error may produce the germline difference seen at one junction end. This chain links TRBV20-1 with TRBJ2-1; D call uncertain. The germline V gene has CDR1 DFQATT and CDR2 SNEGSKA (reference sequence). The CDR3 sequence is 14 residues long. Here the CDR3 DNA reads TGCAGTGCAAGAGACCCAACAACCTACAATGAGCAGTTCTTC. This codes for CSARDPTTYNEQFF.

About this clonotype itself: One end of the junction fails to match germline, which may point to a read error. This chain joins TRBV7-9 and TRBJ1-1; D gene ambiguous. The CDR3 has 11 amino acids. CDR1 and CDR2 (germline): SEHNR, FQNEAQ (reference sequence). The chain's CDR3 is CASTMNTAAFF. The CDR3 DNA follows: TGTGCCAGCACGATGAACACTGCAGCTTTCTTT.

This clonotype showed up just a few times. This sequence joins TRBV7-9 and TRBJ2-7; TRBD2 might be the D (5 bases). Trimming removed 3 bases from V and 6 bases from J, with 6 bases in between. Per germline, CDR1 SEHNR and CDR2 FQNEAQ (reference sequence). The CDR3 is 11 amino acids. In DNA, the CDR3 is TGTGCCAGCAGCTTTCTAGCCGAGCAGTACTTC. Amino acid sequence: CASSFLAEQYF. Based on the CDR3 plus reference TRBV7-9 and TRBJ2-7, the full variable domain is DTGVSQNPRHKITKRGQNVTFRCDPISEHNRLYWYRQTLGQGPEFLTYFQNEAQLEKSRLLSDRFSAERPKGSFSTLEIQRTEQGDSAMYLCASSFLAEQYFGPGTRLTVT.

The rearrangement links TRBV28 to TRBJ2-1, with a weak D call TRBD1 (5 bases). Per the germline V gene, CDR1 is MDHEN and CDR2 is SYDVKM. CDR3 length: 14 residues. Deletions cut 1 base from V and 6 bases from J, with 10 bases between. CDR3 region: CASSLLAGSNEQFF. CDR3 sequence (DNA): TGTGCCAGCAGTTTATTGGCAGGGTCCAATGAGCAGTTCTTC. Drawing the rest from reference TRBV28 and TRBJ2-1, the complete variable domain is DVKVTQSSRYLVKRTGEKVFLECVQDMDHENMFWYRQDPGLGLRLIYFSYDVKMKEKGDIPEGYSVSREKKERFSLILESASTNQTSMYLCASSLLAGSNEQFFGPGTRLTVL.

In its sample, this clonotype was seen a few times. This chain uses TRBV12-3 or TRBV12-4 with TRBJ1-4, with D possibly matching TRBD1 (6 bases). There are 13 residues in the CDR3. Trimming took 1 base from V and 11 from J, leaving 11 bases between them. The CDR3 coding sequence is TGTGCCAGCAGTTTAGGGTTGGACAGTAAACTGTTTTTT. Encoded protein: CASSLGLDSKLFF.

The V and J genes are TRBV7-9 and TRBJ2-7; 8 bases align to TRBD2. Germline loops: CDR1 SEHNR, CDR2 FQNEAQ (reference sequence). J lost 2 bases, V lost 0 bases, and 9 bases had no gene match. CDR3 length: 17 residues. The CDR3: CASSLAKGLAGTYEQYF. The DNA for the CDR3 is TGTGCCAGCAGCTTAGCAAAAGGACTAGCCGGAACCTACGAGCAGTACTTC. The variable domain in full, completed from reference TRBV7-9 and TRBJ2-7, reads DTGVSQNPRHKITKRGQNVTFRCDPISEHNRLYWYRQTLGQGPEFLTYFQNEAQLEKSRLLSDRFSAERPKGSFSTLEIQRTEQGDSAMYLCASSLAKGLAGTYEQYFGPGTRLTVT.

The J gene is TRBJ2-1, the V gene TRBV24-1; D is uncertain. Trimming pared 9 bases from V and 6 bases from J, leaving 11 bases between. Germline assignment: CDR1 KGHDR and CDR2 SFDVKD. The CDR3 is 12 residues long. The CDR3 region has the DNA TGTGCCACCCCCGGAGAGCGCAATGAGCAGTTCTTC. Translating gives CATPGERNEQFF.

The chain combines TRBV7-6 with TRBJ2-1, with TRBD1 matching 7 bases. The assigned J gene may be wrong: the sequence end matches TRBJ2-7 better. CDR3 length: 15 amino acids. Germline V gene lookup returns CDR1 SGHVS and CDR2 FNYEAQ. The CDR3 DNA follows: TGTGCCAGCAGCATCAGACAGGGCTCCTACAATGAGCAGTACTTC. Its protein is CASSIRQGSYNEQYF.